This T cell receptor beta chain came from a study of T cells in Graves' hyperthyroidism and ophthalmopathy. Background on the study: Initial diagnosis, before any treatment, was when peripheral blood was collected.

Researchers took RNA transcripts and amplified the TCR beta CDR3 regions from them. Primed by the HTBI set, a first-round RT-PCR was run on the TCR CDR3. Each CDR3 protein gets one entry after TCRdb re-called the multiplex PCR reads with MiXCR. Of 300,000 to 450,000 distinct CDR3 sequences listed, approximately 15% are singletons. This clonotype showed up just a few times. What it binds is not known. Because the CDR3 is missing its conserved closing phenylalanine or tryptophan, this is likely a read error. The germline V gene encodes CDR1 MNHEY and CDR2 SMNVEV (reference sequence). The V end was cut by 3 bases, the J end by 2 bases, with 19 bases between. The length of the CDR3 is 17 residues. Study-wide results and limits: Blood also held most thyroid clonotypes expanded beyond 0.001.

The PBMCs were taken from under 12 ml of fresh peripheral blood. The sample was blood. The chain carries TRBV27 and TRBJ2-5, with D possibly TRBD2 on 6 matching bases. The receptor's source is a woman younger than 45 with Graves' ophthalmopathy. The CDR3, as DNA: TGTGCCAGCAGTTTGGGGACTCGGTCAGGGCGGCAAGAGACCCAGTACCTC. Protein: CASSLGTRSGRQETQYL.